This T cell receptor (beta chain) was retrieved from a study of breast tumors, draining lymph nodes, adjacent tissues. Samples came from axillary lymph nodes draining the breast cancer. In its sample, this clonotype was seen many times. TCRdb redid the calling of the multiplex PCR reads with MiXCR, one entry per CDR3 protein. The sample lists more than 250,000 distinct CDR3 sequences, more than 30% occurring once. CDR1 LNHNV and CDR2 YYDKDF come from the germline V gene (reference sequence). The J segment lost 2 bases and the V segment lost 5 bases, leaving 11 bases of the junction unmatched. The CDR3 consists of 16 residues.

The sample comprised axillary lymph node tissue. This sequence joins TRBV15 and TRBJ2-5; TRBD2 agrees at 7 bases. The clonotype was recovered from a female donor with breast cancer. Some clones in this sample may be carry-over from other donors' samples. CDR3 in amino acids: CATSRPPGLGQETQYF. The CDR3, as DNA: TGTGCCACCAGCCGCCCTCCAGGACTAGGTCAAGAGACCCAGTACTTC. Filled out from reference TRBV15 and TRBJ2-5, the complete variable domain reads DAMVIQNPRYQVTQFGKPVTLSCSQTLNHNVMYWYQQKSSQAPKLLFHYYDKDFNNEADTPDNFQSRRPNTSFCFLDIRSPGLGDTAMYLCATSRPPGLGQETQYFGPGTRLLVL.